Sequencing of this TCR beta chain was carried out in a study of control samples from healthy donors and cancer patients. Assay used: immunoSEQ multiplex PCR; TCRdb lists only in-frame clones, some missing. In the table there are roughly 20,000 clones, about 85% of which are singletons. The V end lost 0 bases, the J end lost 0 bases, and 12 bases lay between the germline ends. Germline lookup yields CDR1 ENHRY and CDR2 SYGVKD. The CDR3 loop spans 17 amino acids. Sequenced sample: PBMCs. This TCR came from a man aged 55 to 70 with colorectal cancer. The chain uses TRBV10-3 and TRBJ1-3; D is undetermined. The CDR3 here is CAISESIGLSSGNTIYF. The CDR3 nucleotides read TGTGCCATCAGTGAGTCGATTGGTTTAAGCTCTGGAAACACCATATATTTT.